This T cell receptor beta chain came from a study of T cell repertoires in ileal Crohn's disease. Overall study context: The M0 sample came from the inflamed ileal portion of the resected specimen. Per sample, roughly 500 nanograms of biopsy DNA were TCRB immunosequenced.

Notes on the study in general: Compared with CD4 T cells, sorted CD8 cells carried more expanded clones.

About this clone itself: The antigen is unknown.

Assay used: immunoSEQ multiplex PCR; TCRdb lists only in-frame clones, some missing. The sample includes 4,500 to 7,000 clones, 70% to 80% of them seen just once. CDR1 SGHRS and CDR2 YFSETQ come from the germline V gene. This CDR3 comprises 16 residues. The V end was cut by 0 bases, the J end by 1 base, with 13 bases between. Stated time point: inflamed ileum from the surgical specimen. The J gene is TRBJ2-5, the V gene TRBV5-1; either TRBD1 or TRBD2 may supply D (6 bases each). The specimen sequenced was ileal tissue. This TCR came from an adult with Crohn's disease. The CDR3 region is CASSLGRGLPQETQYF. CDR3 DNA: TGCGCCAGCAGCTTGGGCCGGGGGCTACCCCAAGAGACCCAGTACTTC.